This TCR beta chain came from a study of T cells in Graves' hyperthyroidism and ophthalmopathy. This clonotype was observed many times. From RNA transcripts, TCR beta CDR3 regions were amplified. The HTBI set primed first-round TCR CDR3 RT-PCR. TCRdb used MiXCR to reprocess the multiplex PCR reads, holding one entry per CDR3 protein. The sample lists hundreds of thousands of distinct CDR3 sequences, roughly 40% seen once, with 8% to 9% in the top ten. Hyperthyroidism was newly diagnosed in patients aged 18 to 65 (duration under 2 months). Exclusion criteria comprised uncontrolled infection, other autoimmune disease, pregnancy or lactation. Used for diagnoses were clinical symptoms, serum thyroxine and TRAb, thyroid ultrasound and orbital computed tomography. Germline loops: CDR1 WSHSY, CDR2 SAAADI. With V trimmed by 6 bases and J by 0 bases, 3 bases remained unmatched. The CDR3 runs to 14 residues.

The sample comprised blood. The source is a man between 18 and 35 years old with Graves' hyperthyroidism. The V call is TRBV10-2, the J call TRBJ1-1, with 8 bases that match TRBD1. DNA for the CDR3: TGCGCCAGCAGCAGGGGGCTGGTGAACACTGAAGCTTTCTTT. Protein: CASSRGLVNTEAFF.